This entry is about one T cell receptor beta chain. What went into each PCR as a spike was synthetic TCR analog templates. Clones were read by immunoSEQ multiplex PCR, and TCRdb kept only the in-frame ones, dropping some. The profile covers about 82,000 clones, with roughly 82% appearing a single time and 9.5% taken by the ten largest. These data belong to a study of PD-L1 blockade in urothelial cancer. Study information: About 85% of the 29 patients were men with bladder-origin urothelial cancer. Blood analyses occurred 3 weeks (second dose) and 6 weeks post treatment start.

Locally advanced or metastatic urothelial carcinoma affected all patients. The receptor was derived from a man in his 70s with urothelial cancer. Specimen: PBMCs, collected around atezolizumab (anti-PD-L1) treatment.

The CDR3 DNA follows: TGTGCCACCAGCTCTACAGGGGGCGCGAACATTCAGTACTTC. This codes for CATSSTGGANIQYF. The rearrangement uses TRBV15 and TRBJ2-4, with TRBD1 identical over 9 bases. Looked up from germline, CDR1 is LNHNV and CDR2 is YYDKDF (reference sequence). V trimming: 5 bases; J trimming: 7 bases; junction bases outside the gene matches: 6. CDR3 length equals 14 residues.